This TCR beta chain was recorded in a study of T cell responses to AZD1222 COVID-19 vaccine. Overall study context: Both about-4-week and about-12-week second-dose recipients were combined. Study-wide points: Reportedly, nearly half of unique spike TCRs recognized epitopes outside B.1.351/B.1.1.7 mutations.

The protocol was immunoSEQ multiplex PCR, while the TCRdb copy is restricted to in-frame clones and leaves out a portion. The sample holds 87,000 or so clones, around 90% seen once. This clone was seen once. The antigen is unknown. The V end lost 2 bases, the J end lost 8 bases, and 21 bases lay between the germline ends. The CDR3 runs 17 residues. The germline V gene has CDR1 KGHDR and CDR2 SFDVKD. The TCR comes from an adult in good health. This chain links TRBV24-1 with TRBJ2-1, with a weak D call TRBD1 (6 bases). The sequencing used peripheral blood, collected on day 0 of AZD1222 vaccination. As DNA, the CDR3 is TGTGCCACCAGTGATTCGACAGGCCAGGGACGTAGCGATGAGCAGTTCTTC. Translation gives CATSDSTGQGRSDEQFF.